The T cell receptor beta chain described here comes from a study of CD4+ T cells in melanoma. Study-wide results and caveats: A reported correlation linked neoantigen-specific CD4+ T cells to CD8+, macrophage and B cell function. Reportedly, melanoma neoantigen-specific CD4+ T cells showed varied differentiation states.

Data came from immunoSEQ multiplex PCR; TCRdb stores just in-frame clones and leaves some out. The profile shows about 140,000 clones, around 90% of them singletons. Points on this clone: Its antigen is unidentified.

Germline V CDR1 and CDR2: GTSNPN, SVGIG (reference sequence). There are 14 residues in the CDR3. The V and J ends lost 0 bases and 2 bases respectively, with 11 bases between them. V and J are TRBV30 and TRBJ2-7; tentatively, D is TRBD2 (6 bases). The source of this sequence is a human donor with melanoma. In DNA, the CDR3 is TGTGCCTGGAGTGTATCGTTAGCGGCCTACGAGCAGTACTTC. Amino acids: CAWSVSLAAYEQYF.